A single sample is the source of the 5 T cell receptor beta chains below, sequenced in a study of blood T cell repertoires in COVID-19. Only in-frame clones appear in the TCRdb table, and some are missing; sequencing was by immunoSEQ multiplex PCR. The profile shows 210,000 or so clones, 80% to 90% of them singletons. Sequencing was carried out using PBMCs or T cells enriched from blood (not recorded which). The receptors shown here come from a woman in her 30s who had been exposed to COVID-19.

The chain couples TRBV9 to TRBJ2-7; D is possibly TRBD2 (5 bases). There are 13 residues in the CDR3. Germline loops: CDR1 SGDLS, CDR2 YYNGEE. The V and J ends lost 3 bases and 5 bases respectively, with 12 bases between them. CDR3 bases: TGTGCCAGCAGCGCACGCCTGGGAGACGAGCAGTACTTC. This codes for CASSARLGDEQYF.

The count of this clone is one. The CDR3 here is CASSLAVVTGYEQYF. The CDR3 region has the DNA TGCGCCAGCAGCTTGGCGGTAGTGACAGGGTACGAGCAGTACTTC. The V call is TRBV5-1, the J call TRBJ2-7; 7 positions agree with TRBD1. Germline CDR1 reads SGHRS; CDR2 reads YFSETQ. The V segment lost 0 bases and the J segment 4 bases; nucleotides outside the gene matches: 7. This CDR3 contains 15 residues.

The chain links TRBV5-1 to TRBJ2-5; 12 nucleotides align to TRBD2. J lost 3 bases, V lost 2 bases, and 5 bases had no gene match. The germline CDR1 and CDR2 sequences are SGHRS and YFSETQ. The CDR3 consists of 16 residues. CDR3 region: CASSFTGLAGKETQYF. The CDR3 DNA reads TGCGCCAGCAGCTTTACCGGACTAGCGGGAAAAGAGACCCAGTACTTC.

This chain uses TRBV6-1 with TRBJ2-1, with D possibly TRBD1 on 6 matching bases. Trimming took 2 bases from V and 9 from J, leaving 20 bases between them. The germline V gene has CDR1 MNHNS and CDR2 SASEGT. The CDR3 contains 16 residues. The CDR3 nucleotides are TGTGCCAGCAGTGAAACGGGCAGGGTGACAGGAATTGAGCAGTTCTTC. Translating it yields CASSETGRVTGIEQFF.

This sequence joins TRBV6-6 and TRBJ1-2; 7 positions match TRBD1. V lost 5 bases to trimming and J lost 4 bases; unmatched junction nucleotides: 19. The V gene's germline CDR1 is MNHNY and CDR2 SVGAGI (reference sequence). The CDR3 consists of 18 residues. In DNA, the CDR3 is TGTGCCAGCAGTCCTGATCCCTTTTTATCAGGGGGTGGCTATGGCTACACCTTC. Its protein is CASSPDPFLSGGGYGYTF.